This TCR beta chain was retrieved from a study of CD8 T cells in cerebrospinal fluid in Alzheimer's disease. Whole-study findings and limits: In mild cognitive impairment or Alzheimer's disease, the biggest CSF clone made up more TCRs than in controls. No causal link between EBV and Alzheimer's follows from EBV-specific cerebrospinal fluid TCRs, authors warned.

Every participant was in good physical condition without acute infectious disease. Neurodegeneration in patients was confirmed with biomarkers including neurofilament, amyloid-beta and tau. This CDR3 has 14 residues. According to its frequency, this clonotype is large. Antigen unknown. TCRdb derives one entry per CDR3 protein from the 10x single-cell sequencing reads, leaving out DNA. The data include about 600 distinct CDR3 sequences; the top ten clones carry around 10%. V gene TRBV12-3 or TRBV12-4 combines with J gene TRBJ2-3. The source material was cerebrospinal fluid. The clonotype comes from a human donor with Parkinson's disease. CDR3 sequence: CASSLGPGTDTQYF.